Each of the 7 T cell receptor beta chains below was sequenced from the same sample in a study of blood T cell repertoires in COVID-19. Sequenced by immunoSEQ multiplex PCR; TCRdb stores in-frame clones only, minus some. This table has over 80,000 clones, roughly 75% appearing once. Sequenced sample: peripheral blood. These receptor sequences come from a woman aged 45-60 years with acute or convalescent COVID-19.

This chain links TRBV2 with TRBJ2-7; D uncertain. The CDR3 has 10 residues. V was pared by 6 bases and J by 3 bases, with 3 bases between. Germline CDR1 is SNHLY and CDR2 is FYNNEI. The CDR3 here is CASSLYEQYF. The CDR3 region has the DNA TGTGCCAGCAGCCTCTACGAGCAGTACTTC.

V gene TRBV3-1 (or the pseudogene TRBV3-2) combines with J gene TRBJ2-3; the match to TRBD2 covers 15 bases. Per germline, CDR1 LGHDT and CDR2 YNNKEL (reference sequence). The trim removed 4 bases at V and 1 base at J, leaving 6 bases unmatched. The CDR3 has 18 amino acids. CDR3 coding DNA: TGTGCCAGCAGCCGGACTAGCGGGGGGGCCGGCGGCACAGATACGCAGTATTTT. Its translation is CASSRTSGGAGGTDTQYF.

The chain has TRBV2 and TRBJ1-2; possible D gene TRBD1, 6 bases. CDR1 and CDR2 (germline): SNHLY, FYNNEI. Trimming took off 6 bases at V and 3 bases at J, with 14 bases between the two ends. The CDR3 runs to 14 residues. The CDR3 coding sequence is TGTGCCAGCAGGGGGAGGGGGTTCGACTATGGCTACACCTTC. Its translation: CASRGRGFDYGYTF.

The V gene is TRBV18, the J gene TRBJ1-1; weak D call: TRBD1 (6 bases). The CDR3 totals 15 residues. Germline lookup yields CDR1 KGHSH and CDR2 LQKENI. Trimming took off 6 bases at V and 0 bases at J, with 14 bases between the two ends. CDR3: CASSLQGSMNTEAFF. In nucleotides, the CDR3 is TGTGCCAGCTCCCTCCAGGGGTCCATGAACACTGAAGCTTTCTTT.

On this clone itself: The identical CDR3 is also encoded by other nucleotide sequences in the sample. The CDR3 sequence is CASRVGSTEAFF. CDR3 DNA sequence: TGTGCCAGCAGGGTCGGGTCCACTGAAGCTTTCTTT. This rearrangement joins TRBV28 to TRBJ1-1; no clear D gene. V lost 6 bases and J 4 bases, leaving 9 bases between the germline ends. The CDR3 totals 12 residues. Germline CDR1 reads MDHEN; CDR2 reads SYDVKM.

As regards this clone: The sample holds other DNA sequences that translate to the same CDR3. This chain joins TRBV18 and TRBJ2-7; 8 nucleotides align to TRBD1. The length of the CDR3 is 14 residues. V lost 3 bases to trimming and J lost 1 base; unmatched junction nucleotides: 2. CDR1 is KGHSH, CDR2 LQKENI, per germline. The CDR3 bases are TGTGCCAGCTCACCTGGGACAGGTTCCTACGAGCAGTACTTC. Translated, it gives CASSPGTGSYEQYF.

A few counts support this clone. This chain joins TRBV10-1 and TRBJ2-1, with D perhaps matching TRBD1 (5 bases). Germline CDR1 and CDR2: WNHNN and SYGVQD (reference sequence). The CDR3 extends over 14 amino acids. Trimming stripped 4 bases from V and 9 bases from J, with 16 bases between. The CDR3 region has the DNA TGCGCCAGCAGTGTCCGCGAGAAAAGGGGTGAGCAGTTCTTC. Encoded protein: CASSVREKRGEQFF.